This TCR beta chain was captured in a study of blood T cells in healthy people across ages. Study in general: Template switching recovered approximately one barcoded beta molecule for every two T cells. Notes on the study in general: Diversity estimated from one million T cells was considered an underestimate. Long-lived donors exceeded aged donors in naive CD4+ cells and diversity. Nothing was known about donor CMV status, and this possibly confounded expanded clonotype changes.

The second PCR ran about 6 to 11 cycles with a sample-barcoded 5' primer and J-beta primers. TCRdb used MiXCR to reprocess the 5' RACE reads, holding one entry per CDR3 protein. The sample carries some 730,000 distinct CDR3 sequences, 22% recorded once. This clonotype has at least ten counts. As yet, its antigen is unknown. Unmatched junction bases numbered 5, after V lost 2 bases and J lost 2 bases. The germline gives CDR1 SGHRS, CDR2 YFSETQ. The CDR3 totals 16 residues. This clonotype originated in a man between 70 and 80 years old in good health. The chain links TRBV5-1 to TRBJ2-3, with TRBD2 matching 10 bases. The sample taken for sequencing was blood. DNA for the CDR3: TGCGCCAGCAGCTTCCGGACTAGCGGAAACACAGATACGCAGTATTTT. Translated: CASSFRTSGNTDTQYF.